This TCR beta chain was captured in a study of blood T cell repertoires in COVID-19. V was clipped by 5 bases and J by 4 bases, with 8 bases between them. The length of the CDR3 is 12 residues. Germline loops: CDR1 SGHVS, CDR2 FQNEAQ. Those who participated ranged in age from roughly 18 to 100 years and resided in around 22 US areas. Authors' methods: The authors estimated nucleated cell counts from reference gene primer amplification. Method: immunoSEQ multiplex PCR; TCRdb's copy keeps in-frame clones and lacks some. Clone size and the V and J calls come from that table; the DNA yielded D and trimming. The profile shows 300,000 to 450,000 clones, approximately 91% of them singletons.

The sequence derives from a woman aged 25 to 39 who had been exposed to COVID-19. V gene TRBV7-8 combines with J gene TRBJ1-2; D might be TRBD1 (6 bases). Source material: PBMCs or T cells enriched from blood (not recorded which). The CDR3 sequence is CASSPDSYGYTF. In DNA, the CDR3 is TGTGCCAGCAGCCCGGACAGCTATGGCTACACCTTC.